Listed below are T cell receptor beta chains from one sample, sequenced in a study of T cells in Graves' hyperthyroidism and ophthalmopathy. One entry per CDR3 protein results from TCRdb running MiXCR on the multiplex PCR reads. The sample has hundreds of thousands of distinct CDR3 sequences; 35% to 40% are singletons. Sequencing was performed on blood. Source of these receptors: a man younger than 35 with Graves' hyperthyroidism. CDR3s include the opening cysteine and the closing phenylalanine or tryptophan. The D gene is left open where the match is weak. Not every row has a clone size; where given, it reads once, few, many or a size class.

NA TRBJ2-2 TRBV9 NA CASSSGGTGGSNTGELFF TGTGCCAGCAGCTCAGGGGGGACGGGAGGCTCAAACACCGGGGAGCTGTTTTTT
TRBD1 TRBJ1-6 TRBV19 few CASSIEGTGVSPLHF TGTGCCAGTAGTATAGAGGGGACAGGGGTTTCACCCCTCCACTTT
NA TRBJ2-2 TRBV20-1 NA CSARSGTENTGELFF TGCAGTGCTAGGTCCGGCACGGAGAACACCGGGGAGCTGTTTTTT
TRBD1 TRBJ1-5 TRBV10-2 NA CASRGQVDQPQHF TGCGCCAGCCGAGGACAGGTAGATCAGCCCCAGCATTTT
TRBD1 TRBJ1-5 TRBV19 many CASSGQGVNQPQHF TGTGCCAGTAGCGGACAGGGGGTCAATCAGCCCCAGCATTTT
NA TRBJ2-5 TRBV6-5 many CACGVGQYF TGTGCCTGCGGAGTCGGCCAGTACTTC
TRBD1 TRBJ2-1 TRBV6-4 NA CASSDPGQGEDEQFF TGTGCCAGCAGTGACCCGGGACAGGGAGAGGATGAGCAGTTCTTC
NA TRBJ1-2 TRBV12-3/TRBV12-4 few CASSLALDTSDYGYTF TGTGCCAGCAGTTTGGCCCTGGACACCTCGGACTATGGCTACACCTTC
NA TRBJ1-1 TRBV19 many CASRDQTNTEAFF TGTGCCAGTAGGGACCAGACGAACACTGAAGCTTTCTTT
NA TRBJ2-2 TRBV9 few CASSVDGTASNTGELFF TGTGCCAGCAGCGTAGACGGAACGGCTTCGAACACCGGGGAGCTGTTTTTT
TRBD1 TRBJ1-5 TRBV7-2 NA CASSPRGLTGNQPQHF TGTGCCAGCAGCCCTAGGGGGCTAACGGGCAATCAGCCCCAGCATTTT
NA TRBJ2-2 TRBV29-1 NA CSLQDAGELFF TGCAGCTTGCAGGACGCCGGGGAGCTGTTTTTT
NA TRBJ2-7 TRBV20-1 NA CSARKGSAGEQYF TGCAGTGCTAGGAAGGGGTCTGCGGGCGAGCAGTACTTC
NA TRBJ1-1 TRBV7-9 NA CASSAWTDTEAFF TGTGCCAGCAGCGCCTGGACGGACACTGAAGCTTTCTTT
NA TRBJ2-5 TRBV29-1 NA CSVAQDNEETQYF TGCAGCGTTGCTCAGGACAATGAAGAGACCCAGTACTTC
TRBD2 TRBJ2-5 TRBV20-1 few CSAKGREGTQYF TGCAGTGCTAAAGGCAGGGAGGGGACCCAGTACTTC
NA TRBJ1-2 TRBV19 NA CASSARPWVPYTF TGTGCCAGTAGTGCGCGCCCATGGGTGCCCTACACCTTC
NA TRBJ1-3 TRBV5-8 NA CASSLARPGNTIYF TGTGCCAGCAGTCTGGCGCGGCCGGGAAACACCATATATTTT
TRBD1 TRBJ1-1 TRBV20-1 few CSARGGGVWNTEAFF TGCAGTGCCAGGGGGGGAGGGGTTTGGAACACTGAAGCTTTCTTT
NA TRBJ2-7 TRBV7-8 NA CASSPTPTSFYEQYF TGTGCCAGCAGCCCGACGCCGACATCCTTTTACGAGCAGTACTTC
NA TRBJ2-5 TRBV20-1 few CSADLGQETQYF TGCAGTGCTGACCTAGGGCAAGAGACCCAGTACTTC
TRBD1 TRBJ2-7 TRBV7-2 many CASSGGTGGTYEQYF TGTGCCAGCAGCGGTGGGACAGGGGGCACCTACGAGCAGTACTTC
TRBD1 TRBJ1-5 TRBV2 many CASRHAGGDQPQHF TGTGCCAGCAGGCACGCAGGGGGCGACCAGCCCCAGCATTTT
TRBD1 TRBJ1-1 TRBV12-3/TRBV12-4 once CASSKTGTANTEAFF TGTGCCAGCAGCAAAACCGGGACAGCGAACACTGAAGCTTTCTTT
NA TRBJ2-5 TRBV30 NA CAWSVGLSETQYF TGTGCCTGGAGTGTGGGGCTTTCGGAGACCCAGTACTTC
TRBD1 TRBJ2-6 TRBV29-1 NA CSVPTGDNVLTF TGCAGCGTTCCTACAGGGGACAACGTCCTGACTTTC
TRBD2 TRBJ2-2 TRBV6-6 NA CASLTSNTGELFF TGTGCCAGCTTGACTAGCAACACCGGGGAGCTGTTTTTT
NA TRBJ1-5 TRBV12-3/TRBV12-4 NA CASSFMYRGYSNQPQHF TGTGCCAGCAGTTTCATGTACCGGGGGTATAGCAATCAGCCCCAGCATTTT
TRBD1 TRBJ1-2 TRBV2 NA CASGPDRGGYGYTF TGTGCCAGCGGACCGGACAGGGGAGGCTATGGCTACACCTTC
TRBD1 TRBJ1-1 TRBV10-3 NA CATSPLQSPGQGVRTTEAFF TGTGCCACGAGCCCGCTCCAGAGTCCGGGACAGGGAGTAAGGACCACTGAAGCTTTCTTT
NA TRBJ2-2 TRBV24-1 NA CATSDHGLGLFF TGTGCCACCAGTGATCACGGGTTGGGGCTGTTTTTT
NA TRBJ1-4 TRBV4-1 NA CASSPASGGEKLFF TGCGCCAGCAGCCCAGCCTCGGGAGGTGAAAAACTGTTTTTT
NA TRBJ2-5 TRBV9 NA CANPRAAYQETQYF TGTGCCAACCCTAGAGCGGCATACCAAGAGACCCAGTACTTC
NA TRBJ1-6 TRBV12-3/TRBV12-4 few CASSLDRSSYNSPLHF TGTGCCAGCAGTTTAGACCGTAGCTCCTATAATTCACCCCTCCACTTT
NA TRBJ1-2 TRBV10-3 NA CASSLHPASYGYTF TGTGCCAGCAGTTTACACCCCGCCAGCTATGGCTACACCTTC
NA TRBJ1-2 TRBV29-1 many CSVQTGLEYGYTF TGCAGCGTGCAAACAGGGCTCGAATATGGCTACACCTTC
NA TRBJ1-2 TRBV19 many CASPSRDIGYTF TGTGCCAGTCCCAGCCGGGACATCGGCTACACCTTC
TRBD1 TRBJ1-6 TRBV25-1 many CASRTAIGTANSPLHF TGTGCCAGCAGGACAGCTATAGGGACAGCCAATTCACCCCTCCACTTT
TRBD1 TRBJ1-1 TRBV10-3 many CAIKDRRDAMNTEAFF TGTGCCATCAAGGACAGGCGAGACGCAATGAACACTGAAGCTTTCTTT
NA TRBJ2-2 TRBV7-9 NA CASNPSPTQTNTGELFF TGTGCCAGCAACCCTTCCCCCACACAAACGAACACCGGGGAGCTGTTTTTT
TRBD2 TRBJ2-7 TRBV3-1 once CASSRDPGTSYEQYF TGTGCCAGCAGCCGCGATCCCGGGACTAGCTACGAGCAGTACTTC
TRBD1 TRBJ2-5 TRBV7-9 many CASSEDRAQETQYF TGTGCCAGCAGCGAGGACAGGGCACAAGAGACCCAGTACTTC
NA TRBJ2-2 TRBV7-9 few CASSPLTAGELFF TGTGCCAGCAGCCCCCTCACAGCCGGGGAGCTGTTTTTT
NA TRBJ1-2 TRBV20-1 many CSASGPARGYTF TGCAGTGCTAGTGGTCCAGCGAGGGGCTACACCTTC
TRBD1 TRBJ2-7 TRBV5-1 NA CASSYRTGDYEQYF TGCGCCAGCAGCTACCGGACAGGGGACTACGAGCAGTACTTC
TRBD2 TRBJ2-7 TRBV25-1 many CASTSGSSYEQYF TGTGCCAGCACTAGCGGTAGCTCCTACGAGCAGTACTTC
TRBD1 TRBJ1-5 TRBV20-1 NA CSASTTGAGQPQHF TGCAGTGCTTCAACAACAGGGGCCGGTCAGCCCCAGCATTTT
NA TRBJ1-1 TRBV20-1 few CSAPQVLMNTEAFF TGCAGTGCCCCTCAGGTCCTCATGAACACTGAAGCTTTCTTT
TRBD2 TRBJ2-5 TRBV6-5 NA CASRTSGTGKSETQYF TGTGCCAGCCGTACTAGCGGGACGGGCAAGAGCGAGACCCAGTACTTC
TRBD1 TRBJ1-2 TRBV5-1 few CASSFLGTGTANPSYGYTF TGCGCCAGCAGCTTTTTAGGCACCGGGACAGCGAATCCAAGCTATGGCTACACCTTC
NA TRBJ2-2 TRBV5-8 NA CASGGQLNTGELFF TGTGCCAGCGGCGGCCAACTAAACACCGGGGAGCTGTTTTTT